These T cell receptor beta chains were read from a single sample in a study of vaccination and CD4 T cells after COVID-19. Each CDR3 protein gets one entry after TCRdb re-called the PCR reads with MiXCR. The sample has around 12,000 distinct CDR3 sequences, more than 45% seen once. No antigen has been identified for these receptors. The specimen was CD4+ T cells from blood, cultured in vitro. The origin of the receptors is a human donor who had recovered from COVID-19. Both conserved end residues are part of each CDR3. D genes are given only for firm matches. Clone sizes are given selectively: once, few, many, or a class where the clone is expanded.

TRBV20-1,once,TRBD1,TRBJ1-2,CSTDWTGLGYTF,TGCAGTACCGATTGGACAGGGCTTGGCTACACCTTC
TRBV7-2,few,NA,TRBJ2-2,CASSLPGGNTGELFF,TGTGCCAGCAGCCTCCCTGGAGGGAACACCGGGGAGCTGTTTTTT
TRBV7-2,NA,TRBD1,TRBJ1-2,CASSPTTGVVVDYGYTF,TGTGCCAGCAGCCCAACGACAGGGGTAGTGGTAGACTATGGCTACACCTTC
TRBV5-1,NA,NA,TRBJ1-2,CASSPEGGPYGYTF,TGCGCCAGCAGCCCAGAGGGGGGGCCGTATGGCTACACCTTC
TRBV7-9,NA,NA,TRBJ2-3,CASSLGSFGSGGADTQYF,TGTGCCAGCAGCTTGGGATCGTTCGGGAGCGGTGGCGCAGATACGCAGTATTTT
TRBV27,NA,NA,TRBJ2-1,CASSLDVGTYNEQFF,TGTGCCAGCAGTTTAGATGTCGGCACGTACAATGAGCAGTTCTTC
TRBV7-9,NA,NA,TRBJ2-3,CASSTANTQYF,TGTGCCAGCAGTACAGCGAATACGCAGTATTTT
TRBV7-2,NA,NA,TRBJ1-2,CAWRGAIYGYTF,TGTGCCTGGAGGGGAGCTATCTATGGCTACACCTTC
TRBV2,NA,TRBD1,TRBJ1-1,CASSEAGQGWKTEAFF,TGTGCCAGCAGTGAAGCCGGACAGGGGTGGAAAACTGAAGCTTTCTTT
TRBV6-1,few,TRBD2,TRBJ2-3,CASSRKTSVVTDTQYF,TGTGCCAGCAGCCGAAAGACTAGCGTGGTCACAGATACGCAGTATTTT
TRBV28,NA,NA,TRBJ1-2,CASSFGGRYGYTF,TGTGCCAGCAGTTTCGGGGGAAGATATGGCTACACCTTC
TRBV30,NA,NA,TRBJ2-5,CAWAGKTQYF,TGTGCCTGGGCGGGGAAGACCCAGTACTTC